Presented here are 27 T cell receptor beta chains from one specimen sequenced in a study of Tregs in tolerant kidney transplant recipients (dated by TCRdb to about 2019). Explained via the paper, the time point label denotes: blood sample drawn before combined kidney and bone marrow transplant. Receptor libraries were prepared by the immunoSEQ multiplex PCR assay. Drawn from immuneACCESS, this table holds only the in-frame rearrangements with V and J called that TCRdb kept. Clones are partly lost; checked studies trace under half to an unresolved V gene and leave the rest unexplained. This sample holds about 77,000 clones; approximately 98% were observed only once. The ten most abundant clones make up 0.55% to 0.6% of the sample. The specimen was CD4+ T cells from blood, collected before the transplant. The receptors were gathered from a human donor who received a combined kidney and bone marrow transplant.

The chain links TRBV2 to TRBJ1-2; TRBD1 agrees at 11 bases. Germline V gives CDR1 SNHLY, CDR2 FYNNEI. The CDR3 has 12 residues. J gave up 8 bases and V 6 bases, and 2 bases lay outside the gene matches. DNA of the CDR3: TGTGCCAGCAGGGGACAGGGGGAGGGCTACACCTTC. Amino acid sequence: CASRGQGEGYTF. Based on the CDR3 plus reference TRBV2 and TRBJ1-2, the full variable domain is EPEVTQTPSHQVTQMGQEVILRCVPISNHLYFYWYRQILGQKVEFLVSFYNNEISEKSEIFDDQFSVERPDGSNFTLKIRSTKLEDSAMYFCASRGQGEGYTFGSGTRLTVV.

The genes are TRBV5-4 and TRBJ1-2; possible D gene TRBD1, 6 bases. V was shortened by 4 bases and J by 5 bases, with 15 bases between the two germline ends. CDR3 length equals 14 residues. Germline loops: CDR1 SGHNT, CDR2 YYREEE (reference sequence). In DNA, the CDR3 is TGTGCCAGCAGCGAATCCGGGACACCTTATGGCTACACCTTC. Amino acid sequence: CASSESGTPYGYTF.

The CDR3 region has the DNA TGCGCCAGCCTTCTTACCGACAGACTAGCCAAAAACATTCAGTACTTC. Residues: CASLLTDRLAKNIQYF. The chain employs TRBV5-1 and TRBJ2-4; possibly TRBD1 for D (5 bases). Per the germline V gene, CDR1 is SGHRS and CDR2 is YFSETQ. The V end was cut by 7 bases, the J end by 0 bases, with 17 bases between. The CDR3 contains 16 residues.

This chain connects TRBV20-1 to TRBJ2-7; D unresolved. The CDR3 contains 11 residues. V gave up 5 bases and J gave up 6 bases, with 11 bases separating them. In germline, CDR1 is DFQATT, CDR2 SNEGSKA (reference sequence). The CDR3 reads CSAPSTGEQYF. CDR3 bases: TGCAGTGCTCCGAGCACGGGCGAGCAGTACTTC.

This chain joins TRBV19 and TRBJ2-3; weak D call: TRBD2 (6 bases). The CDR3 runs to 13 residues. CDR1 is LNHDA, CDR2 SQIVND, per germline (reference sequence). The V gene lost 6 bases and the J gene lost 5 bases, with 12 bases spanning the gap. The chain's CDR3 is CASRERAGDTQYF. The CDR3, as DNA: TGTGCCAGTAGGGAGCGGGCGGGAGATACGCAGTATTTT.

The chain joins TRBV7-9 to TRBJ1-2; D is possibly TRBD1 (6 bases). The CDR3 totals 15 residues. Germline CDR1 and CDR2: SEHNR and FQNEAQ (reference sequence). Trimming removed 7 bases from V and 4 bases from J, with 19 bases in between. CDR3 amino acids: CASTLMLQGSYGYTF. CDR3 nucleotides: TGTGCCAGCACCCTTATGCTTCAGGGGAGCTATGGCTACACCTTC. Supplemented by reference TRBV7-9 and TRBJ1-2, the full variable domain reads DTGVSQNPRHKITKRGQNVTFRCDPISEHNRLYWYRQTLGQGPEFLTYFQNEAQLEKSRLLSDRFSAERPKGSFSTLEIQRTEQGDSAMYLCASTLMLQGSYGYTFGSGTRLTVV.

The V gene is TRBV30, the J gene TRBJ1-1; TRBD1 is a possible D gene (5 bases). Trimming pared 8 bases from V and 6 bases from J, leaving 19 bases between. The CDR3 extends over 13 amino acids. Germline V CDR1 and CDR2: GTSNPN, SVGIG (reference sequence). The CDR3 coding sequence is TGTGCCCGGGTCGCGCAGGGATTTTCTGAAGCTTTCTTT. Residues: CARVAQGFSEAFF.

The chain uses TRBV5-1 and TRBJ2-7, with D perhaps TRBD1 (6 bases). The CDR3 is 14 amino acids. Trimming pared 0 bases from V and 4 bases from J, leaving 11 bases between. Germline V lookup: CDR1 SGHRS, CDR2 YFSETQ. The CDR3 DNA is TGCGCCAGCAGCTTGGATCCCAGGGGTTACGAGCAGTACTTC. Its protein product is CASSLDPRGYEQYF.

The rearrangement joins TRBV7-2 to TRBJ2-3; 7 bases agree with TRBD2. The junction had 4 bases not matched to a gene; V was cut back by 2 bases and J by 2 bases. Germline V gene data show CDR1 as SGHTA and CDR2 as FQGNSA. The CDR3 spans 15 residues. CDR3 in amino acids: CASSLMGLPTDTQYF. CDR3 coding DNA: TGTGCCAGCAGCTTAATGGGACTACCCACAGATACGCAGTATTTT.

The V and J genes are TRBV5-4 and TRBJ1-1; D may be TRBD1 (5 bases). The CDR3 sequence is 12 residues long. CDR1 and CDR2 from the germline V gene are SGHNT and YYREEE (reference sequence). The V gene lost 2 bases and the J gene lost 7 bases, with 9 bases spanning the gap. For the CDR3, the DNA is TGTGCCAGCAGCTTTTGGCAGGGTGAAGCTTTCTTT. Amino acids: CASSFWQGEAFF.

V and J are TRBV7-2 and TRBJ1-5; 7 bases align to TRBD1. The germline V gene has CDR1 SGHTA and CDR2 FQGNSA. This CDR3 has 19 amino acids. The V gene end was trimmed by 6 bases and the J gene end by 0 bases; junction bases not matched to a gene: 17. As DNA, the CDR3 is TGTGCCAGCAGGAAAAGGGTTGTAGGGCGACAGGGTAGCAATCAGCCCCAGCATTTT. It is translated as CASRKRVVGRQGSNQPQHF.

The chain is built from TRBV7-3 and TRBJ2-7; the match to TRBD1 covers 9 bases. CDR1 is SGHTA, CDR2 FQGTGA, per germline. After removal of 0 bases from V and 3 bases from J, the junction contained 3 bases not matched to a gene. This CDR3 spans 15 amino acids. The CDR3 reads CASSLTGTGYYEQYF. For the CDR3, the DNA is TGTGCCAGCAGCTTAACCGGGACAGGGTACTACGAGCAGTACTTC.

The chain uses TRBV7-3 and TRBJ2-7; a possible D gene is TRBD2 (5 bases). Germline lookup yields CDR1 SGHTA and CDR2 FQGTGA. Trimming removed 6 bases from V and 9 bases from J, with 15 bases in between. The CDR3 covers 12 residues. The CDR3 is CASSLDGVRQYF. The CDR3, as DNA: TGTGCCAGCAGTCTGGACGGGGTGCGGCAGTACTTC.

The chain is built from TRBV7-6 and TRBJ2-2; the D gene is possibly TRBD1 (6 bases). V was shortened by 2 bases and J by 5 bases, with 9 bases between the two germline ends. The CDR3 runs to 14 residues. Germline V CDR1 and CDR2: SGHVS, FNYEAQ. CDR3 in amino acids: CASSLNRDTGELFF. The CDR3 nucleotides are TGTGCCAGCAGCTTAAACAGGGATACCGGGGAGCTGTTTTTT.

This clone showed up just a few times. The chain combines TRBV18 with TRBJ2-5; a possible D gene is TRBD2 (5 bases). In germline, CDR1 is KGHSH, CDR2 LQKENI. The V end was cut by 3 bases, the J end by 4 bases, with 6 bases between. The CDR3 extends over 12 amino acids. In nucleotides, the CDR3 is TGTGCCAGCTCACCTGGAGGAGAGACCCAGTACTTC. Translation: CASSPGGETQYF. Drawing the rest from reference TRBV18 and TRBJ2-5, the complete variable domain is NAGVMQNPRHLVRRRGQEARLRCSPMKGHSHVYWYRQLPEEGLKFMVYLQKENIIDESGMPKERFSAEFPKEGPSILRIQQVVRGDSAAYFCASSPGGETQYFGPGTRLLVL.

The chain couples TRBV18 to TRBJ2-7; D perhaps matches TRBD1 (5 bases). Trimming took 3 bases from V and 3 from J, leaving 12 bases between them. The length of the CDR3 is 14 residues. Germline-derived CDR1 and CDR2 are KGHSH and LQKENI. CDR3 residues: CASSPGRASYEQYF. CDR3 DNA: TGTGCCAGCTCACCCGGCAGGGCCAGCTACGAGCAGTACTTC.

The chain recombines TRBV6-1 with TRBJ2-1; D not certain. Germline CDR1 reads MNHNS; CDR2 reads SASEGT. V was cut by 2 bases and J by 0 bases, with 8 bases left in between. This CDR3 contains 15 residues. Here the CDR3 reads CASSELRSSYNEQFF. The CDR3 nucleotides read TGTGCCAGCAGTGAACTTCGGAGCTCCTACAATGAGCAGTTCTTC.

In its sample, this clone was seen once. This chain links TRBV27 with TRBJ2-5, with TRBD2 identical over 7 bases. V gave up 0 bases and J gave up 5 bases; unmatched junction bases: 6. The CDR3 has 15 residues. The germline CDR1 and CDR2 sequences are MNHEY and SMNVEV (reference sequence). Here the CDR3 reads CASSLSTSPLETQYF. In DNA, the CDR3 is TGTGCCAGCAGTTTATCGACTAGCCCCTTGGAGACCCAGTACTTC.

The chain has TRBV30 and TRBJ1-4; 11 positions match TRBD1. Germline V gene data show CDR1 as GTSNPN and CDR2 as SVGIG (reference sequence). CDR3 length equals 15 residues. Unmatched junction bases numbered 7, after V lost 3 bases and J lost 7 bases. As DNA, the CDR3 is TGTGCCTGGAGACGACCCGGGACAGGGGGTGAAAAACTGTTTTTT. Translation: CAWRRPGTGGEKLFF.

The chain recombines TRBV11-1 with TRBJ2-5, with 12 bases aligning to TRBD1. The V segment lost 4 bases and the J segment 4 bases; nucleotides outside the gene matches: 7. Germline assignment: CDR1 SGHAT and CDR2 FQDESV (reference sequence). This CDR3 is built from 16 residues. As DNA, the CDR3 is TGTGCCAGCAGCTCTCCCGGGACAGGGGGCGGAGAGACCCAGTACTTC. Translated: CASSSPGTGGGETQYF.

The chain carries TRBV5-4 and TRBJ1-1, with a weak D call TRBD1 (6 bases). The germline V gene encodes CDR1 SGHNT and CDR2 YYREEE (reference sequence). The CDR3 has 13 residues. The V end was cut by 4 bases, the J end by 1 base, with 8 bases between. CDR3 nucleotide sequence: TGTGCCAGCAGCGCGGACAGGAACACTGAAGCTTTCTTT. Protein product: CASSADRNTEAFF. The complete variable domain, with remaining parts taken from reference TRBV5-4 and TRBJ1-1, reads ETGVTQSPTHLIKTRGQQVTLRCSSQSGHNTVSWYQQALGQGPQFIFQYYREEENGRGNFPPRFSGLQFPNYSSELNVNALELDDSALYLCASSADRNTEAFFGQGTRLTVV.

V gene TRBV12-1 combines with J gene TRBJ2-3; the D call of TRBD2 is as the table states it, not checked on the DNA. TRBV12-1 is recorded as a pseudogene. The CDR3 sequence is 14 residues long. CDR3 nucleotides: TGTGCCAGCAGCTTTCTAGCGGACACAGATACGCAGTATTTT. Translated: CASSFLADTDTQYF.

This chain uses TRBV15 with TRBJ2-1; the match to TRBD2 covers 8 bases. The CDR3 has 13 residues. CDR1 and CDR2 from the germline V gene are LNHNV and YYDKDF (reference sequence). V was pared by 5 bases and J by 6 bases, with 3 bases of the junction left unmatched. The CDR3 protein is CATSWTSINEQFF. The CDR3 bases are TGTGCCACCAGCTGGACTAGCATCAATGAGCAGTTCTTC.

The CDR3 sequence: CASSQNLGGDYGYTF. The CDR3 nucleotides are TGCGCCAGCAGCCAAAACCTTGGAGGGGACTATGGCTACACCTTC. The chain is built from TRBV4-3 and TRBJ1-2; a weak D match, TRBD1 (5 bases). The CDR3 extends over 15 amino acids. From germline, CDR1 is LGHNA and CDR2 YSLEER. V was trimmed by 2 bases and J by 3 bases, leaving 13 bases between them.

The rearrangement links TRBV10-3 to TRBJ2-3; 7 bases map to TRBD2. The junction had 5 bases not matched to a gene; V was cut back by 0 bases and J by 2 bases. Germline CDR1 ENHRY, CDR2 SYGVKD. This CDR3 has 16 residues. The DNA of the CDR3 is TGTGCCATCAGTGAGTCAGAGAGCGGGGCCACAGATACGCAGTATTTT. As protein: CAISESESGATDTQYF.

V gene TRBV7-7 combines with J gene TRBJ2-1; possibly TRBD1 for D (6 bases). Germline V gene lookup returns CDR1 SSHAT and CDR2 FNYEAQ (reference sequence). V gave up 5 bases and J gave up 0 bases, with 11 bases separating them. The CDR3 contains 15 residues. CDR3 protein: CASSPGVPSYNEQFF. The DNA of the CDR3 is TGTGCCAGCAGCCCAGGGGTACCCTCCTACAATGAGCAGTTCTTC.

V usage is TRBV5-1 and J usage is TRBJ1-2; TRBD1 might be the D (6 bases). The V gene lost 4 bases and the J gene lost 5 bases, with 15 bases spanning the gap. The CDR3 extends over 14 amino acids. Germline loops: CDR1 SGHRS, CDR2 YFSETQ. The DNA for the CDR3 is TGCGCCAGCAGCGTGGACAGTGTAATATATGGCTACACCTTC. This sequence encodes CASSVDSVIYGYTF.